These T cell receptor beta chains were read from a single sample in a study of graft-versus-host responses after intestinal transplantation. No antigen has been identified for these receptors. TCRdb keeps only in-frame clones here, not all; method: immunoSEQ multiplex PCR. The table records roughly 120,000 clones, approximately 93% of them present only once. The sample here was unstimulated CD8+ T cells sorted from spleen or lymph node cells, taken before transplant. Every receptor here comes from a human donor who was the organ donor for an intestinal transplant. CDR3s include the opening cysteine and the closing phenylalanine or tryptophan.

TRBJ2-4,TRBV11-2,CASSLDAWGDDIQYF
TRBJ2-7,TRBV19,CASSIGGEQYF
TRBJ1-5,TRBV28,CASSLRDSNQPQHF
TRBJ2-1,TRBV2,CASRETGGAYNEQFF
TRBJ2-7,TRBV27,CASSLCTLCEQYF
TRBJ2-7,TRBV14,CASSQVGTSTYEQYF
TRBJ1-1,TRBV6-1,CASSSQAGGILAFF
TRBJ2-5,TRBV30,CAWSVAAYQETQYF
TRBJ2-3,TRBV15,CATSRGGVILAGKTDTQYF
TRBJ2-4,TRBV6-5,CASSLRRYDYQYF
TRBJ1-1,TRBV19,CASSSRDRGLDTEAFF
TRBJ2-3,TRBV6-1,CASSEAPAGPTDTQYF
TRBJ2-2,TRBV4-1,CASSHRPHSGRAHTGELFF
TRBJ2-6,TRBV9,CASSVYVSGSGANVLTF
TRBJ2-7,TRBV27,CASSLVGQGSYEQYF
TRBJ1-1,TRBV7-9,CASSLGVREAFF
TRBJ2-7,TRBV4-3,CASSQGLAGSYEQYF
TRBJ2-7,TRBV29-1,CSVVPVSSYEQYF
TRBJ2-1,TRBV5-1,CASSWGQEQFF
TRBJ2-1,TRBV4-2,CASSQDNYNEQFF
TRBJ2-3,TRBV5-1,CASSLGRGHNTDTQYF
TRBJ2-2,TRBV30,CAWSGGGELFF
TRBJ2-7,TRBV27,CASRTSGRPNYEQYF
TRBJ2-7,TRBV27,CASSPQGRLEQYF
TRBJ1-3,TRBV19,CASSDPIYSSGNTIYF
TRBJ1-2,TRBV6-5,CASAQEPNYGYTF
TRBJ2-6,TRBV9,CASSADSGANVLTF
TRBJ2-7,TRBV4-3,CASSQGIGQGSYEQYF
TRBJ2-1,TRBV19,CASSILVRREVRRRLFF
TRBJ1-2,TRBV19,CASSITARDSNYTF
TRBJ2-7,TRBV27,CASSFVQGVAVKQYF
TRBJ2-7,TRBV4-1,CASSQGQGRDEQYF
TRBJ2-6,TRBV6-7,CASSPRTGIDPISGANVLTF
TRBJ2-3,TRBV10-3,CAISEFRDSDTQYF
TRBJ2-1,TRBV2,CASSDRLPNEQFF
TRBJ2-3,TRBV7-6,CASSPGLAGGTQYF
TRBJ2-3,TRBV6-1,CASSSIDTQYF
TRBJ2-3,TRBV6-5,CATCRTGTGRDTQYF
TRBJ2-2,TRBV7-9,CASSPQDRAVIGELFF
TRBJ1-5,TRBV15,CATSRDGHYNQPQHF
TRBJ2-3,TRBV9,CASSERGHSTDTQYF
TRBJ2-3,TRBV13,CASSFPTDTQYF
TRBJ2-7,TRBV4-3,CASSQKVGYEQYF
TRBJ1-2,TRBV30,CAWSALGTDGYTF
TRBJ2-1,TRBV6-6,CASSRQGENYNEQFF
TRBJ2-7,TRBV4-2,CASSQHTSYEQYF
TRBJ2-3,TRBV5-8,CASSLGQGPDTQYF